This is a list of T cell receptor beta chains from one sample in a study of vaccination and CD4 T cells after COVID-19. In TCRdb, the PCR reads were re-called with MiXCR into one record per CDR3 protein. The sample carries over 9,500 distinct CDR3 sequences, more than 25% recorded once. Their antigens are not known. Sequences were obtained from CD4+ T cells from blood, cultured in vitro. The receptors come from a human donor in good health. CDR3s include the opening cysteine and the closing phenylalanine or tryptophan. The D gene is left open where the match is weak. Some rows mark clone size as missing; the rest say once, few, many or name a class of expanded clone.

>TRBV20-1|-|TRBJ2-5|few
TGCAGTGCTAGAGATCGGGGAAGGGAAAGGCGTCAAGAGACCCAGTACTTC
CSARDRGRERRQETQYF
>TRBV28|-|TRBJ2-7|-
TGTGCCAGTTACCCACTCACCGGGCCATTGACACACTACGAGCAGTACTTC
CASYPLTGPLTHYEQYF
>TRBV7-9|-|TRBJ1-5|medium-sized
TGTGCCAGCAGCACCTGGGACACGTATCAGCCCCAGCATTTT
CASSTWDTYQPQHF
>TRBV20-1|TRBD1|TRBJ2-7|few
TGCAGTGCTAGAGAAACAGGGGATGGCGAGCAGTACTTC
CSARETGDGEQYF
>TRBV7-3|-|TRBJ2-5|-
TGTGCCAGCAGCTCGTCGACAGGCCAAGAGACCCAGTACTTC
CASSSSTGQETQYF
>TRBV2|TRBD1|TRBJ2-7|few
TGTGCCAGCCAAGGGGGCAGGGGTACGTACGAGCAGTACTTC
CASQGGRGTYEQYF
>TRBV5-4|-|TRBJ2-5|few
TGTGCCAGCAGCTTGCAGGGGACGGAGACCCAGTACTTC
CASSLQGTETQYF
>TRBV5-1|-|TRBJ1-1|-
TGCGCCAGCAGCTTAACCGGGACGGTGAACACTGAAGCTTTCTTT
CASSLTGTVNTEAFF
>TRBV7-9|-|TRBJ2-7|-
TGTGCCAGCATCCCCGGAAGGGGGTCCTACGAGCAGTACTTC
CASIPGRGSYEQYF
>TRBV2|-|TRBJ1-5|few
TGTGCCAGCAACTTTTTATCAGGGGATGATCAGCCCCAGCATTTT
CASNFLSGDDQPQHF
>TRBV6-1|TRBD1|TRBJ2-7|-
TGTGCCAGCAGGGACAACACCGGGACAGCCACCCACGAGCAGTACTTC
CASRDNTGTATHEQYF
>TRBV6-1|-|TRBJ2-2|-
TGTGCCAGCAGGCCAAGGGGGCACGGGCGGGGGAACACCGGGGAGCTGTTTTTT
CASRPRGHGRGNTGELFF
>TRBV20-1|-|TRBJ1-5|medium-sized
TGCAGTGCTAGAGAAGACAGCAATCAGCCCCAGCATTTT
CSAREDSNQPQHF
>TRBV20-1|TRBD1|TRBJ1-1|few
TGCAGTGCTGGGACCGGGACAGGGGGCGTGACTGAAGCTTTCTTT
CSAGTGTGGVTEAFF
>TRBV20-1|TRBD1|TRBJ2-3|few
TGCAGTGCTAGAGTTTCTGCAGGGACAGGGGACACAGATACGCAGTATTTT
CSARVSAGTGDTDTQYF